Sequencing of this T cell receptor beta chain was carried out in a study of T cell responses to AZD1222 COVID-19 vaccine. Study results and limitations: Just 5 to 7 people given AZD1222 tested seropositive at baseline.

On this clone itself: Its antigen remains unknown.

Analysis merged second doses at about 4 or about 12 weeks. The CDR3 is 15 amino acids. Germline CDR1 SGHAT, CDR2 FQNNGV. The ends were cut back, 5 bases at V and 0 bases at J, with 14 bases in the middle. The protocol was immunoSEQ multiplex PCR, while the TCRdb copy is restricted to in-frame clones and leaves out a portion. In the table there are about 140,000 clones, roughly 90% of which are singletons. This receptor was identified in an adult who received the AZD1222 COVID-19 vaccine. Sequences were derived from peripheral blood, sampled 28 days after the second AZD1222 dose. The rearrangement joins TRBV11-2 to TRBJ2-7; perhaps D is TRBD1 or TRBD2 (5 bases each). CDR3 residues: CASSPQWGSSYEQYF. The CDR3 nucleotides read TGTGCCAGCAGCCCCCAGTGGGGGAGCTCCTACGAGCAGTACTTC.